This T cell receptor beta chain derives from a study of radiotherapy plus CTLA-4 blockade in lung cancer. Study information: Objective response rate was over 15%; disease control rate, about 28%.

TCRdb's table, derived via immunoSEQ multiplex PCR, lists solely in-frame clones and lacks some. This sample has 95,000 to 150,000 clones, with about 87% found just once. Points from the study as a whole: Tumor-origin TCR clones grew in blood after radiotherapy plus ipilimumab. According to reports, early shifts in blood T cell clones, alongside interferon-beta, forecast response most accurately.

This clone was observed a few times. Its antigen is as yet unknown. CDR1 and CDR2 from the germline V gene are MDHEN and SYDVKM. The CDR3 is 17 amino acids. V was shortened by 3 bases and J by 7 bases, with 21 bases between the two germline ends. This TCR was recovered from a human donor with non-small cell lung cancer that progressed on radiotherapy plus ipilimumab. The specimen comprised peripheral blood, sampled from a patient treated with radiotherapy plus ipilimumab. The rearrangement uses TRBV28 and TRBJ2-2; D is perhaps TRBD1 (5 bases). In DNA, the CDR3 is TGTGCCAGCAGTTTCCCCGCTTGGCAGGGATCGGGCGGGGAGCTGTTTTTT. Protein sequence: CASSFPAWQGSGGELFF.